This T cell receptor beta chain was sequenced in a study of blood T cell repertoires in COVID-19. Study summary: Both acute and convalescent COVID-19 samples were obtained from the United States, Italy and Spain.

TCRdb's table, derived via immunoSEQ multiplex PCR, lists solely in-frame clones and lacks some. The sample contains roughly 140,000 clones, roughly nine tenths of which appear only once. The sequencing sample was made of peripheral blood. The receptor was derived from a woman aged 60-75 years with active or convalescent COVID-19.

The CDR3 DNA reads as TGTGCCAGCAGCACCGGGACTTCCCCCCGGGCCAACGTCCTGACTTTC. Translation gives CASSTGTSPRANVLTF. This sequence joins TRBV7-2 and TRBJ2-6; possibly TRBD2 for D (6 bases). V shed 5 bases and J shed 5 bases, with 16 bases lying between them. Germline V lookup: CDR1 SGHTA, CDR2 FQGNSA. CDR3 length: 16 residues.